The 32 T cell receptor beta chains listed next were all sequenced from one sample in a study of identical twins (dated by TCRdb to about 2016). Library generation was performed with 5' RACE. Sequencing was carried out with an Illumina HiSeq 2000. Clones were called with MiXCR by TCRdb after fastp trimmed the public reads at Q25, and only in-frame beta chains were retained. Rows with a matching CDR3 protein are joined into one entry that keeps the most common DNA and genes. This sample gives 500,000 to 550,000 distinct CDR3 sequences in total; less than 25% of them show up just once. The top ten clones comprise 0.91% of the sample. These data were also filed under a second study, of T cells expressing NK-cell markers.

The sample consisted of CD4+ T cells sorted from blood. The receptors come from a woman younger than 35 in good health.

This clonotype came up a few times. CDR3: CASSRRQGATEAFF. As DNA, the CDR3 is TGTGCCAGCAGCCGGAGACAGGGGGCCACTGAAGCTTTCTTT. This chain links TRBV12-3 or TRBV12-4 with TRBJ1-1; TRBD1 aligns across 10 bases. The CDR3 extends over 14 amino acids. Trimming at V came to 6 bases and at J to 4 bases, leaving 5 bases not matched to a gene.

The chain employs TRBV6-2 or TRBV6-3 and TRBJ2-7, with 7 positions matching TRBD2. J was trimmed by 5 bases and V by 7 bases; bases with no gene match: 8. The germline V gene encodes CDR1 MNHEY and CDR2 SVGEGT. The CDR3 is made up of 13 amino acids. This CDR3 reads CASKGTTSNEQYF. The CDR3 nucleotides are TGTGCCAGCAAAGGGACTACGTCCAACGAGCAGTACTTC.

The chain carries TRBV20-1 and TRBJ2-1; TRBD2 agrees at 10 bases. The ends lost 8 bases at V and 7 bases at J; junction bases unmatched: 5. Per germline, CDR1 DFQATT and CDR2 SNEGSKA (reference sequence). This CDR3 comprises 12 residues. The CDR3: CSLAGGPNEQFF. The CDR3 DNA reads as TGCAGTTTAGCGGGAGGCCCGAATGAGCAGTTCTTC.

The chain couples TRBV20-1 to TRBJ2-1, with unresolved D. V was cut by 1 base and J by 5 bases, with 9 bases left in between. The CDR3 is made up of 13 amino acids. Germline V CDR1 and CDR2: DFQATT, SNEGSKA (reference sequence). The CDR3 region has the DNA TGCAGTGCTAGAGCGGGCAGCGACAATGAGCAGTTCTTC. Encoded protein: CSARAGSDNEQFF.

This clonotype was observed a few times. The chain joins TRBV6-1 to TRBJ2-3; TRBD2 matches 9 bases. The CDR3 consists of 15 residues. After removal of 6 bases from V and 4 bases from J, the junction contained 8 bases not matched to a gene. Germline CDR1 MNHNS, CDR2 SASEGT. In DNA form, the CDR3 reads TGTGCCAGCAGCCTCTTTAGCGGGAGAGCAGATACGCAGTATTTT. Its protein is CASSLFSGRADTQYF.

The rearrangement joins TRBV11-3 to TRBJ2-2, with 9 bases lining up with TRBD2. The junction had 5 bases not matched to a gene; V was cut back by 5 bases and J by 4 bases. Germline CDR1 SGHNT, CDR2 YENEEA. CDR3 length: 15 residues. In DNA form, the CDR3 reads TGTGCCAGCAGCCGGACTAGCGTAACCACCGGGGAGCTGTTTTTT. As protein: CASSRTSVTTGELFF.

V and J are TRBV4-3 and TRBJ2-1; D perhaps matches TRBD2 (5 bases). The CDR3 has 14 amino acids. V lost 3 bases, J lost 9 bases, and 15 bases lay in between. The germline CDR1 and CDR2 sequences are LGHNA and YSLEER. The CDR3 DNA follows: TGCGCCAGCAGCCAGACCGTGCCGGGGATTGAGCAGTTCTTC. Protein product: CASSQTVPGIEQFF.

The CDR3 protein is CSARQFKETQYF. The CDR3 DNA sequence: TGCAGTGCTAGACAGTTCAAAGAGACCCAGTACTTC. The V gene is TRBV20-1, the J gene TRBJ2-5; D not certain. The ends were cut back, 2 bases at V and 3 bases at J, with 7 bases in the middle. The germline CDR1 and CDR2 sequences are DFQATT and SNEGSKA (reference sequence). This CDR3 region has 12 residues.

Here the CDR3 DNA reads TGCAGTGTTGAGGACAGCCCCGGGGCCCAGTACTTC. Translated, it gives CSVEDSPGAQYF. The chain carries TRBV20-1 and TRBJ2-5; D perhaps matches TRBD1 (6 bases). CDR1 and CDR2 from the germline V gene are DFQATT and SNEGSKA (reference sequence). V lost 7 bases to trimming and J lost 9 bases, with 18 bases between them. CDR3 length: 12 residues.

The table lists this clonotype with a few counts. The chain recombines TRBV7-9 with TRBJ2-1, with D perhaps matching TRBD2 (5 bases). V was cut by 1 base and J by 6 bases, with 13 bases left in between. The CDR3 extends over 15 amino acids. Germline V gene data show CDR1 as SEHNR and CDR2 as FQNEAQ (reference sequence). As DNA, the CDR3 is TGTGCCAGCAGCTTAGGCCTGCCGGGAATCAATGAGCAGTTCTTC. This codes for CASSLGLPGINEQFF.

This clonotype was found a few times. The chain carries TRBV20-1 and TRBJ2-1; 10 bases match TRBD2. The CDR3 covers 15 residues. The junction had 10 bases not matched to a gene; V was cut back by 3 bases and J by 8 bases. Germline loops: CDR1 DFQATT, CDR2 SNEGSKA (reference sequence). The CDR3 nucleotides read TGCAGTGCTAGTAAGGCTAGCGGGGGTATCTATGAGCAGTTCTTC. It translates to CSASKASGGIYEQFF.

This clonotype showed up many times. A junction end diverges from the germline sequence, so it may reflect a read error. CDR3 amino acids: CSAGDLYGYTF. Here the CDR3 DNA reads TGCAGTGCTGGAGACCTCTACGGCTACACCTTC. V is TRBV20-1 and J is TRBJ1-2; no reliable D call. The CDR3 length is 11 residues. Germline V gives CDR1 DFQATT, CDR2 SNEGSKA (reference sequence).

This clonotype turned up a few times. The chain employs TRBV20-1 and TRBJ2-1; 11 nucleotides align to TRBD2. J was trimmed by 15 bases and V by 0 bases; bases with no gene match: 7. CDR1 and CDR2 (germline): DFQATT, SNEGSKA (reference sequence). This CDR3 has 13 residues. The CDR3 nucleotides read TGCAGTGCTAGAGATAGCGGGAGGGCCAGAGGGTTCTTC. Translation gives CSARDSGRARGFF.

This clonotype was counted a few times. The V call is TRBV20-1, the J call TRBJ2-7, with 7 bases that match TRBD1. V was pared by 0 bases and J by 5 bases, with 4 bases of the junction left unmatched. In germline, CDR1 is DFQATT, CDR2 SNEGSKA (reference sequence). The CDR3 has 13 amino acids. Written as DNA, the CDR3 is TGCAGTGCTAGAGACAGGGGGAGACACGAGCAGTACTTC. This gives the protein CSARDRGRHEQYF.

This clonotype was observed a few times. The chain has TRBV6-1 and TRBJ2-7; 10 bases agree with TRBD1. Germline lookup yields CDR1 MNHNS and CDR2 SASEGT. The CDR3 extends over 13 amino acids. Trimming at V came to 8 bases and at J to 2 bases, leaving 3 bases not matched to a gene. CDR3: CASRTGGAYEQYF. The CDR3 DNA is TGTGCCAGCCGGACAGGGGGGGCCTACGAGCAGTACTTC.

This clonotype was observed a handful of times. The chain combines TRBV5-1 with TRBJ1-1; possibly TRBD1 for D (5 bases). This CDR3 has 14 amino acids. Germline V gene lookup returns CDR1 SGHRS and CDR2 YFSETQ. With 2 bases removed from V and 3 bases from J, the gap between germline ends came to 11 bases. CDR3 nucleotide sequence: TGCGCCAGCAGCTTTCAAGGGGCTGACACTGAAGCTTTCTTT. Translated, it gives CASSFQGADTEAFF. The full variable domain, its missing parts supplied by reference TRBV5-1 and TRBJ1-1, is KAGVTQTPRYLIKTRGQQVTLSCSPISGHRSVSWYQQTPGQGLQFLFEYFSETQRNKGNFPGRFSGRQFSNSRSEMNVSTLELGDSALYLCASSFQGADTEAFFGQGTRLTVV.

In this sample, this clonotype turned up a few times. The rearrangement joins TRBV5-1 to TRBJ1-1; possibly TRBD1 for D (6 bases). The CDR3 contains 14 residues. The V end lost 2 bases, the J end lost 1 base, and 9 bases lay between the germline ends. Germline V gene data show CDR1 as SGHRS and CDR2 as YFSETQ. CDR3 nucleotide sequence: TGCGCCAGCAGCTTTGGGGGCTCGAACACTGAAGCTTTCTTT. Protein sequence: CASSFGGSNTEAFF. Using reference TRBV5-1 and TRBJ1-1 for the parts outside the CDR3, the full variable domain is KAGVTQTPRYLIKTRGQQVTLSCSPISGHRSVSWYQQTPGQGLQFLFEYFSETQRNKGNFPGRFSGRQFSNSRSEMNVSTLELGDSALYLCASSFGGSNTEAFFGQGTRLTVV.

This clonotype has just a few counts. The chain is built from TRBV10-3 and TRBJ2-3; 14 bases line up with TRBD2. Trimming at V came to 4 bases and at J to 6 bases, leaving 6 bases not matched to a gene. The CDR3 contains 16 residues. Germline V CDR1 and CDR2: ENHRY, SYGVKD. CDR3 nucleotides: TGTGCCATCAGTGCGAGACTAGCGGGGGGGCAGGATACGCAGTATTTT. Encoded protein: CAISARLAGGQDTQYF.

About this clonotype: The junction differs from germline at one of its ends, possibly a read error. J is TRBJ2-3 and V is TRBV5-6; TRBD2 matches 9 bases. This CDR3 spans 16 amino acids. Germline V gene data show CDR1 as SGHDT and CDR2 as YYEEEE. CDR3 loop: CDSSPGGLAGSDTQYF. The DNA of the CDR3 is TGTGACAGCAGCCCCGGTGGGCTAGCGGGGTCAGATACGCAGTATTTT.

The V and J genes are TRBV20-1 and TRBJ2-7; tentatively, D is TRBD1 or TRBD2 (5 bases each). Germline assignment: CDR1 DFQATT and CDR2 SNEGSKA (reference sequence). V was cut by 0 bases and J by 2 bases, with 11 bases left in between. This CDR3 is built from 14 residues. In DNA form, the CDR3 reads TGCAGTGCTAGAGATGGGGGTACAGCCTACGAGCAGTACTTC. It codes for CSARDGGTAYEQYF.

This clonotype showed up just a few times. The chain has TRBV7-9 and TRBJ2-7; D might be TRBD1 or TRBD2, each matching 6 bases. Germline loops: CDR1 SEHNR, CDR2 FQNEAQ (reference sequence). The CDR3 length is 14 residues. The germline V and J ends were trimmed by 5 bases and 4 bases, with 15 bases remaining between them. The CDR3 reads CASSRKGGPYEQYF. The CDR3 DNA follows: TGTGCCAGCAGCAGAAAGGGGGGCCCTTACGAGCAGTACTTC.

This clonotype was counted only a few times. The chain combines TRBV4-3 with TRBJ1-3; TRBD1 matches at 7 bases. Germline CDR1 and CDR2: LGHNA and YSLEER. This CDR3 is built from 18 residues. Trimming removed 0 bases from V and 0 bases from J; junction bases left unmatched: 8. For the CDR3, the DNA is TGCGCCAGCAGCCAAGAAGGGGGACAGATCACCTCTGGAAACACCATATATTTT. Protein: CASSQEGGQITSGNTIYF.

This chain connects TRBV12-3 or TRBV12-4 to TRBJ2-7; D remains unclear. The CDR3 extends over 11 amino acids. Trimming stripped 2 bases from V and 6 bases from J, with 5 bases between. The CDR3 loop is CASSLKSEQYF. For the CDR3, the DNA is TGTGCCAGCAGTTTAAAAAGCGAGCAGTACTTC.

This rearrangement joins TRBV7-3 to TRBJ2-1, with 9 positions matching TRBD2. Trimming took 4 bases from V and 9 from J; bases not matched to a gene: 10. CDR1 and CDR2 (germline): SGHTA, FQGTGA. CDR3 length: 15 residues. The CDR3 is CASSSKGGGAFEQFF. The CDR3 DNA sequence: TGTGCCAGCAGCTCCAAGGGCGGGGGGGCCTTTGAGCAGTTCTTC.

This clonotype has ten or more counts. V and J are TRBV5-1 and TRBJ1-1; D remains ambiguous. Trimming cost V 0 bases and J 2 bases, with 11 bases left between them. In germline, CDR1 is SGHRS, CDR2 YFSETQ. The CDR3 is made up of 15 amino acids. The CDR3, as DNA: TGCGCCAGCAGCTTGGGGATGGCTTACAACACTGAAGCTTTCTTT. It yields the protein CASSLGMAYNTEAFF.

CDR3 bases: TGTGCCAGCAGCCCGGGACTAGCGGGGCGAAATTCCTACGAGCAGTACTTC. Its protein is CASSPGLAGRNSYEQYF. The rearrangement joins TRBV12-3 or TRBV12-4 to TRBJ2-7, with 13 positions matching TRBD2. The CDR3 runs to 17 residues. The trim removed 6 bases at V and 1 base at J, leaving 9 bases unmatched.

This clonotype was counted only a few times. This rearrangement joins TRBV7-2 to TRBJ2-5; 10 positions match TRBD2. CDR1 SGHTA and CDR2 FQGNSA come from the germline V gene. With 1 base clipped from V and 4 bases from J, the junction kept 9 bases outside the gene matches. CDR3 length equals 17 residues. The CDR3: CASSLVANPSGGETQYF. CDR3 nucleotide sequence: TGTGCCAGCAGCTTAGTCGCAAATCCTAGCGGGGGAGAGACCCAGTACTTC.

This clonotype was counted many times. This rearrangement joins TRBV5-1 to TRBJ2-4; 8 nucleotides agree with TRBD2. Germline trimming cut 0 bases from V and 5 bases from J; bases unmatched to any gene: 4. This CDR3 is 15 amino acids long. Germline V gene sequence: CDR1 SGHRS, CDR2 YFSETQ. The CDR3 loop is CASSLAFGGENIQYF. The CDR3, as DNA: TGCGCCAGCAGCTTGGCCTTCGGGGGGGAAAACATTCAGTACTTC.

This clonotype has just a few counts. The rearrangement uses TRBV10-3 and TRBJ1-3, with TRBD1 matching 8 bases. Per the germline V gene, CDR1 is ENHRY and CDR2 is SYGVKD. CDR3 length: 16 amino acids. V dropped 10 bases and J dropped 2; count of bases not matched to a gene: 13. CDR3 sequence reads: CATQEHRDRTGNTIYF. The DNA for the CDR3 is TGTGCCACACAAGAACACAGGGACAGGACTGGAAACACCATATATTTT.

The gene calls are TRBV7-8 and TRBJ1-5, with D tentatively TRBD1 (6 bases). The length of the CDR3 is 14 residues. The ends were cut back, 5 bases at V and 4 bases at J, with 12 bases in the middle. Germline CDR1 is SGHVS and CDR2 is FQNEAQ. This chain's CDR3 is CASSPGQINQPQHF. The DNA for the CDR3 is TGTGCCAGCAGCCCAGGACAGATTAATCAGCCCCAGCATTTT.

The table lists this clonotype with many counts. The chain has TRBV20-1 and TRBJ2-4; 13 nucleotides match TRBD2. This CDR3 region has 16 residues. CDR1 is DFQATT, CDR2 SNEGSKA, per germline (reference sequence). The V segment lost 6 bases and the J segment 6 bases; nucleotides outside the gene matches: 11. The CDR3 DNA sequence: TGCAGTGCCGATTTCTGGACTAGCGGGAGTCGAAACATTCAGTACTTC. It translates to CSADFWTSGSRNIQYF.

V is TRBV15 and J is TRBJ2-1, with a possible D match to TRBD1 (6 bases). With 1 base removed from V and 7 bases from J, the gap between germline ends came to 11 bases. The CDR3 length is 14 residues. CDR1 and CDR2 from the germline V gene are LNHNV and YYDKDF (reference sequence). The CDR3 DNA sequence: TGTGCCACCAGCAGAGTTGGGGGCGTGAATGAGCAGTTCTTC. Its protein product is CATSRVGGVNEQFF.